The 6 T cell receptor beta chains below all came from one sample that was sequenced in a study of T cells in Graves' hyperthyroidism and ophthalmopathy. TCR beta CDR3 regions were amplified from RNA transcripts. The TCR CDR3 first-round RT-PCR relied on the HTBI primer set. TCRdb used MiXCR to reprocess the multiplex PCR reads, holding one entry per CDR3 protein. The sample has around 290,000 distinct CDR3 sequences; about 13% are singletons. The material sequenced was blood. Receptors were obtained from a woman in her thirties or forties with Graves' hyperthyroidism.

This clonotype appeared many times. The chain combines TRBV11-2 with TRBJ1-1, with 10 positions matching TRBD1. Germline values: CDR1 SGHAT, CDR2 FQNNGV. CDR3 size: 15 residues. V shed 5 bases and J 0 bases; nucleotides not matched to a gene: 3. In DNA form, the CDR3 reads TGTGCCAGCAGCCCGGGACAGGGGATGAACACTGAAGCTTTCTTT. It codes for CASSPGQGMNTEAFF.

A few counts support this clonotype. The chain couples TRBV20-1 to TRBJ2-2; D is uncertain. CDR1 and CDR2 from the germline V gene are DFQATT and SNEGSKA (reference sequence). V shed 1 base and J shed 5 bases, with 11 bases lying between them. This CDR3 is built from 14 residues. CDR3 nucleotide sequence: TGCAGTGCTAGAGCTGCGAGAGGTACCGGGGAGCTGTTTTTT. Protein product: CSARAARGTGELFF.

The sample holds a few counts of this clonotype. The chain combines TRBV28 with TRBJ2-3; D gene ambiguous. This CDR3 is 13 amino acids long. The germline gives CDR1 MDHEN, CDR2 SYDVKM. V was cut by 6 bases and J by 0 bases, with 7 bases left in between. CDR3 coding DNA: TGTGCCAGCAGGCAGGAGAGCACAGATACGCAGTATTTT. Its translation is CASRQESTDTQYF.

There are many counts of this clonotype. The V and J genes are TRBV7-8 and TRBJ1-2; maybe TRBD1 (6 bases). The germline V gene has CDR1 SGHVS and CDR2 FQNEAQ. The V end lost 3 bases, the J end lost 7 bases, and 15 bases lay between the germline ends. This CDR3 spans 14 amino acids. The CDR3 loop is CASSFAPGEGGYTF. CDR3 DNA sequence: TGTGCCAGCAGCTTTGCCCCAGGGGAAGGTGGCTACACCTTC.

This clonotype was picked up a small number of times. The chain links TRBV3-1 to TRBJ2-7; D possibly corresponds to TRBD1 (5 bases). The V gene's germline CDR1 is LGHDT and CDR2 YNNKEL (reference sequence). The ends were cut back, 8 bases at V and 5 bases at J, with 10 bases in the middle. CDR3 length equals 11 residues. CDR3 bases: TGTGCCAGCGGAGAGACAGACGAGCAGTACTTC. Translation: CASGETDEQYF.

This clonotype came up many times. The gene calls are TRBV28 and TRBJ2-7; 7 nucleotides line up with TRBD1. The CDR3 contains 14 residues. The germline V gene has CDR1 MDHEN and CDR2 SYDVKM. V shed 6 bases, J shed 2 bases, and the junction held 7 bases outside the gene matches. CDR3 nucleotide sequence: TGTGCCAGCAGCACCTCCGACAGGGCCTACGAGCAGTACTTC. Encoded protein: CASSTSDRAYEQYF.